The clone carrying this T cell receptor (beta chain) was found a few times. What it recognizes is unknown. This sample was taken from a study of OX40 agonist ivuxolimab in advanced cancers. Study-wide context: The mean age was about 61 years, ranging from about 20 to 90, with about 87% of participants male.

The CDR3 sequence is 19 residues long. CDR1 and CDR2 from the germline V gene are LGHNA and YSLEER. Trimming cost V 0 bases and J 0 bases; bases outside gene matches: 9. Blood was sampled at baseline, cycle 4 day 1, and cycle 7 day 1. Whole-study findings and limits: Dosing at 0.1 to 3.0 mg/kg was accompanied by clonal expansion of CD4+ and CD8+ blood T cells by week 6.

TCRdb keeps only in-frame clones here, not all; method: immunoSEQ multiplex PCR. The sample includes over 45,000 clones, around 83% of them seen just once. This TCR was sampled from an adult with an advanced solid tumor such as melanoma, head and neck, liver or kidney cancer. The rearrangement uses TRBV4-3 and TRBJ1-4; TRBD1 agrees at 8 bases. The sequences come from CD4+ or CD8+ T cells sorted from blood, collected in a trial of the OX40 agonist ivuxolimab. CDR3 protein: CASSQDLGQGAATNEKLFF. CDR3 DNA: TGCGCCAGCAGCCAAGATTTAGGTCAGGGGGCGGCAACTAATGAAAAACTGTTTTTT.